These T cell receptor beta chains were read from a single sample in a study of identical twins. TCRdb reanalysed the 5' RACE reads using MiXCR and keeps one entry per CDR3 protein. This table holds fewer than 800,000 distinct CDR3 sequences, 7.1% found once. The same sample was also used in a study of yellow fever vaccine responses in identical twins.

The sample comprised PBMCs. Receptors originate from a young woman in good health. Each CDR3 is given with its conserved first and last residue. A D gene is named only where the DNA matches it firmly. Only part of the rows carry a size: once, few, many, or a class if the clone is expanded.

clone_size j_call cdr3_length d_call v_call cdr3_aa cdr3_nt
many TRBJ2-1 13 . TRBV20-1 CSGGGDYYNEQFF TGCAGTGGGGGCGGAGACTATTACAATGAGCAGTTCTTC
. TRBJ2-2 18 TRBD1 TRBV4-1 CASSQGRVGTAKTGELFF TGCGCCAGCAGCCAAGGAAGGGTCGGGACAGCTAAGACCGGGGAGCTGTTTTTT
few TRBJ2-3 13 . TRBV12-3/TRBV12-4 CASSWTDRERRYF TGTGCCAGCAGTTGGACTGACCGGGAGAGGCGGTATTTT
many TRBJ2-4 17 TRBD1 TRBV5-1 CASSLAQGLSAKNIQYF TGCGCCAGCAGCTTGGCACAGGGGTTATCGGCCAAAAACATTCAGTACTTC
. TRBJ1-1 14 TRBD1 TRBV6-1 CASRRTTGVIEAFF TGTGCCAGCAGAAGAACGACAGGGGTCATTGAAGCTTTCTTT
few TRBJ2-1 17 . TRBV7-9 CASSLKITMGEDNEQFF TGTGCCAGCAGCCTAAAAATAACCATGGGGGAGGACAATGAGCAGTTCTTC
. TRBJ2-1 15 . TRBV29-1 CSVETGKRTSGEQFF TGCAGCGTTGAAACAGGGAAGAGGACCTCAGGCGAGCAGTTCTTC
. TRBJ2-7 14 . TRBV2 CASSLESPTYEQYF TGTGCCAGCTCCCTCGAGTCCCCAACCTACGAGCAGTACTTC
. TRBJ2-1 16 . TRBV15 CATSNTLADLVYEQFF TGTGCCACCAGCAATACGTTAGCGGACCTGGTCTATGAGCAGTTCTTC
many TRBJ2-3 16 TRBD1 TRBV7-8 CASSLVEGARTDTQYF TGTGCCAGCAGCTTAGTTGAGGGGGCCCGCACAGATACGCAGTATTTT
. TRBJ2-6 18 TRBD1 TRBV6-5 CASSYVGQARPGANVLTF TGTGCCAGCAGTTACGTGGGACAGGCCAGACCTGGGGCCAACGTCCTGACTTTC
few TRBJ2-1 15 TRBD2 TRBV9 CASSTGLGSYNEQFF TGTGCCAGCAGCACGGGACTAGGGTCCTACAATGAGCAGTTCTTC
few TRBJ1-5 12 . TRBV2 CASSPGAQPQHF TGTGCCAGCAGTCCCGGGGCCCAGCCCCAGCATTTT
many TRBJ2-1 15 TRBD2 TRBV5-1 CASSFSGGASNEQFF TGCGCCAGCAGCTTTAGCGGGGGGGCATCCAATGAGCAGTTCTTC
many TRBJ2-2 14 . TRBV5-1 CASSGDQDTGELFF TGCGCCAGCAGCGGGGACCAAGACACCGGGGAGCTGTTTTTT
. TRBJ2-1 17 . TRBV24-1 CATSETSRGRSYNEQFF TGTGCCACCAGTGAAACATCCCGGGGGCGGTCCTACAATGAGCAGTTCTTC
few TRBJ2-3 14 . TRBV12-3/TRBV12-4 CASSWDRNTDTQYF TGTGCCAGCAGTTGGGACCGAAACACAGATACGCAGTATTTT
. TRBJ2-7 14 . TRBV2 CASRKGTGSYEQYF TGTGCCAGCAGGAAAGGGACGGGCTCCTACGAGCAGTACTTC
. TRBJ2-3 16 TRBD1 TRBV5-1 CASSIGQDLGTDTQYF TGCGCCAGCAGCATCGGACAGGACCTGGGCACAGATACGCAGTATTTT
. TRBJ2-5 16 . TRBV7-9 CASTKPPDRNQETQYF TGTGCCAGCACCAAACCGCCTGACAGGAACCAAGAGACCCAGTACTTC
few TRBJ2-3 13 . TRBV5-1 CASSGGQLDTQYF TGCGCCAGCAGCGGCGGACAGTTAGATACGCAGTATTTT
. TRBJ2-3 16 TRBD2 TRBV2 CASSEESGGAGDTQYF TGTGCCAGCAGCGAAGAAAGCGGGGGGGCCGGAGATACGCAGTATTTT
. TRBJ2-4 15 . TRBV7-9 CDSSLATGAKNIQYF TGTGACAGCAGCTTAGCCACGGGAGCCAAAAACATTCAGTACTTC
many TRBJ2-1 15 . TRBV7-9 CASSFSDSSYNEQFF TGTGCCAGCAGCTTCTCGGACAGTTCCTACAATGAGCAGTTCTTC
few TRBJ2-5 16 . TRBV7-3 CASSSNPSALPGTQYF TGTGCCAGCAGCTCCAATCCCAGCGCTTTACCAGGGACCCAGTACTTC
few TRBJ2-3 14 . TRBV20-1 CSARDLVASDTQYF TGCAGTGCTAGAGATCTGGTAGCGTCAGATACGCAGTATTTT
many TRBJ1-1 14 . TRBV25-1 CASSNLGGNTEAFF TGTGCCAGCAGTAATTTGGGGGGGAACACTGAAGCTTTCTTT
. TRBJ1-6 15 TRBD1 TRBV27 CASTYRDRLNSPLHF TGTGCCAGCACCTACCGGGACAGGCTTAATTCACCCCTCCACTTT
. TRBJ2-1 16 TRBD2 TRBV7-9 CASSSRGASGGDEQFF TGTGCCAGCAGCTCCCGCGGGGCTAGCGGGGGGGATGAGCAGTTCTTC
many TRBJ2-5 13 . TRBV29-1 CSVATAQKETQYF TGCAGCGTTGCCACAGCGCAAAAAGAGACCCAGTACTTC
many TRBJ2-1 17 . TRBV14 CASSHLHGRGPYNEQFF TGTGCCAGCAGCCATCTTCACGGGAGGGGGCCCTACAATGAGCAGTTCTTC
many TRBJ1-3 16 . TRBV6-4 CASSTSRRGSGNTIYF .
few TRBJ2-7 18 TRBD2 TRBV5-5 CASSPGAWGLAEPYEQYF TGTGCCAGCAGCCCCGGAGCTTGGGGACTAGCGGAACCCTACGAGCAGTACTTC
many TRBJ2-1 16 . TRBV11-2 CASRRWGRKNGDEQFF TGTGCCAGCAGACGCTGGGGCCGAAAAAATGGGGATGAGCAGTTCTTC
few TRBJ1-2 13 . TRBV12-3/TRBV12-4 CASSFRTDGGYTF TGTGCCAGCAGTTTCCGGACAGATGGGGGCTACACCTTC
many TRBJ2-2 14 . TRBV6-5 CASSYRENTGELFF TGTGCCAGCAGTTACCGGGAGAACACCGGGGAGCTGTTTTTT
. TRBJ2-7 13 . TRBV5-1 CASSLGWEYEQYF TGCGCCAGCAGCTTAGGGTGGGAGTACGAGCAGTACTTC
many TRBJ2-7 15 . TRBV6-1 CASSLHGEGSYEQYF TGTGCCAGCAGCCTTCACGGGGAAGGGTCCTACGAGCAGTACTTC
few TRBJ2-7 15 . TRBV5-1 CASSHGQLPTYEQYF TGCGCCAGCAGCCACGGACAGCTCCCCACCTACGAGCAGTACTTC
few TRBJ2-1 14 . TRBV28 CASVLGDSYNEQFF TGTGCCAGCGTTCTTGGGGATTCCTACAATGAGCAGTTCTTC
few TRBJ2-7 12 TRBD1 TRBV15 CATGTGFYEQYF TGTGCCACCGGGACAGGGTTCTACGAGCAGTACTTC
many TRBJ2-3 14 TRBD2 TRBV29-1 CSVEKAGGTDTQYF TGCAGCGTTGAAAAAGCGGGGGGCACAGATACGCAGTATTTT
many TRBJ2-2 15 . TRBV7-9 CASSFGGRGTGELFF TGTGCCAGCAGCTTCGGGGGAAGGGGCACCGGGGAGCTGTTTTTT
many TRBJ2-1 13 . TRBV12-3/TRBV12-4 CASSIPNYNEQFF TGTGCCAGCAGCATCCCCAACTACAATGAGCAGTTCTTC
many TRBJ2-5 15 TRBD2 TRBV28 CASSRGRGGLETQYF TGTGCCAGCAGTCGGGGGCGGGGGGGCCTTGAGACCCAGTACTTC
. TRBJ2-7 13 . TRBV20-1 CSASPLGRHEQYF TGCAGTGCTAGTCCGCTAGGTCGCCACGAGCAGTACTTC
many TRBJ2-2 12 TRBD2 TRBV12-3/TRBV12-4 CASSLREGRLFF TGTGCCAGCAGTTTGAGGGAGGGGAGGCTGTTTTTT
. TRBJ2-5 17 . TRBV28 CASSLMGGGVPQETQYF TGTGCCAGCAGTTTAATGGGGGGTGGTGTCCCTCAAGAGACCCAGTACTTC
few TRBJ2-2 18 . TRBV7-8 CASSQIRGGPTNTGELFF TGTGCCAGCAGTCAGATCCGTGGGGGCCCTACGAACACCGGGGAGCTGTTTTTT
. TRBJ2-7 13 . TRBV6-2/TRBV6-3 CASSPGHRYEQYF TGTGCCAGCAGCCCGGGACATCGCTACGAGCAGTACTTC
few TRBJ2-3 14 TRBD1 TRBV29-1 CSVRTGTGTDTQYF TGCAGCGTCCGGACAGGGACAGGGACAGATACGCAGTATTTT
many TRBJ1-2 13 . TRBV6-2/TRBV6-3 CASSPLDSYGYTF TGTGCCAGCAGTCCACTGGACAGCTATGGCTACACCTTC